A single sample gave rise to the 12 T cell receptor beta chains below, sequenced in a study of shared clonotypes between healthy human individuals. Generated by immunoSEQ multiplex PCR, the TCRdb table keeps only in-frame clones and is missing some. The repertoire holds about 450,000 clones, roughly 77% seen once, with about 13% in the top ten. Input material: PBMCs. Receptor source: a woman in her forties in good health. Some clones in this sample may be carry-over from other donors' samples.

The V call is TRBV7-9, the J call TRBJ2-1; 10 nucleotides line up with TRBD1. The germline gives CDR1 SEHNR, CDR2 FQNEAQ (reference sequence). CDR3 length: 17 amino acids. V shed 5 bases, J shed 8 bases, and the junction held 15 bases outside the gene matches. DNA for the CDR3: TGTGCCAGCAGCACCAGACAGGGGGCGCCTCGCCCCGATGAGCAGTTCTTC. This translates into CASSTRQGAPRPDEQFF.

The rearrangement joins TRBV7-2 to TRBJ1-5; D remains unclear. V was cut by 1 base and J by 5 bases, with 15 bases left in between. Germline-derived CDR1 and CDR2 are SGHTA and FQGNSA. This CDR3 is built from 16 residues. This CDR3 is CASSLGPRKGDQPQHF. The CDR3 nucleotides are TGTGCCAGCAGCTTAGGGCCCAGAAAAGGCGATCAGCCCCAGCATTTT.

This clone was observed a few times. In DNA, the CDR3 is TGCGCCAGCAGTGAGTCCGGGAAAGAGACCCAGTACTTC. Translation: CASSESGKETQYF. The chain links TRBV10-1 to TRBJ2-5, with TRBD2 as a possible D gene (5 bases). V was shortened by 0 bases and J by 3 bases, with 5 bases between the two germline ends. Germline V lookup: CDR1 WNHNN, CDR2 SYGVQD (reference sequence). The CDR3 extends over 13 amino acids.

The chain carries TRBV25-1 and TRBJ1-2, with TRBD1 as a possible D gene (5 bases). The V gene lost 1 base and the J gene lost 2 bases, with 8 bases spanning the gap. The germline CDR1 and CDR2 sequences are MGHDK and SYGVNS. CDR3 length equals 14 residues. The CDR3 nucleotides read TGTGCCAGCAGTGAATTAGACAGAAACTATGGCTACACCTTC. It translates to CASSELDRNYGYTF.

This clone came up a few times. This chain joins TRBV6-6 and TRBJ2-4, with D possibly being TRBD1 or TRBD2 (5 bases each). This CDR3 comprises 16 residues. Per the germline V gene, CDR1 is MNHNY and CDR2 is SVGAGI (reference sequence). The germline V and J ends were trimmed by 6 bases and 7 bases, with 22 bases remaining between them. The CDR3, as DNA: TGTGCCAGCAGCCCCGGCCGGGGCCCATCTCCTAACATTCAGTACTTC. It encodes CASSPGRGPSPNIQYF.

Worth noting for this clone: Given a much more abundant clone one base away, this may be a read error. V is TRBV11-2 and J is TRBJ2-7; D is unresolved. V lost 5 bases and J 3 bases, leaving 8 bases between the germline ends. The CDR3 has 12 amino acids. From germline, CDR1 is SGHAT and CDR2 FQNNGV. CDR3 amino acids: CASSQDRYEQYF. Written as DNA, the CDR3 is TGTGCCAGCAGCCAGGACCGCTACGAGCAGTACTTC.

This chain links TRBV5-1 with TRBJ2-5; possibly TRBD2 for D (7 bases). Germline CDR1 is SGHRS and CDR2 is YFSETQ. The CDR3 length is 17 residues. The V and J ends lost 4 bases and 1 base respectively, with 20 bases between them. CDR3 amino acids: CASSGGSGAGVQETQYF. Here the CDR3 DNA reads TGCGCCAGCAGCGGAGGGTCAGGGGCGGGAGTCCAAGAGACCCAGTACTTC.

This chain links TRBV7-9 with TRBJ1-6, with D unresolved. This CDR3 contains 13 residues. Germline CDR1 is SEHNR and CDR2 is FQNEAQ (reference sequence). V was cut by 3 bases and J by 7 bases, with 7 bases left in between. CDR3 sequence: CASSLEGNSPLHF. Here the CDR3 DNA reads TGTGCCAGCAGCTTGGAGGGAAATTCACCCCTCCACTTT.

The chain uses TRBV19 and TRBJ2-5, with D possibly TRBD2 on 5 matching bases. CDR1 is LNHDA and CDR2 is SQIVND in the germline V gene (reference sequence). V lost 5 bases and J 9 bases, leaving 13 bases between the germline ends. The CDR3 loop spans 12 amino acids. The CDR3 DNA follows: TGTGCCAGTAGTCCGACGCTCGGGGCCCAGTACTTC. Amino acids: CASSPTLGAQYF.

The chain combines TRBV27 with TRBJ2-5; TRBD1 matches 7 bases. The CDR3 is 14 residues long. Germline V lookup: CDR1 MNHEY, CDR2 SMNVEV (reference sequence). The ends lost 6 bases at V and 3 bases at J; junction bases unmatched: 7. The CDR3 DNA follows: TGTGCCAGCAGAAACCACAGGGGCGAAGAGACCCAGTACTTC. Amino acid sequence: CASRNHRGEETQYF.

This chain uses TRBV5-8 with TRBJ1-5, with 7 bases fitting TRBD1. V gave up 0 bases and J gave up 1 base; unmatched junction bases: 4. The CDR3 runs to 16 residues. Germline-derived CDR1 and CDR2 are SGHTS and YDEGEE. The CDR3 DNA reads TGTGCCAGCAGCTTGGCCCAGGGGGTGAGCAATCAGCCCCAGCATTTT. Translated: CASSLAQGVSNQPQHF.

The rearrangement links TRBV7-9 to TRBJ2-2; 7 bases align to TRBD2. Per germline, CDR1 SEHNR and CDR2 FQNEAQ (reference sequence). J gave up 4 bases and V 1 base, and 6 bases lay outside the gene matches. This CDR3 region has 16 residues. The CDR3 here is CASSLVAGAGTGELFF. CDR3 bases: TGTGCCAGCAGCTTAGTTGCGGGAGCGGGCACCGGGGAGCTGTTTTTT.